The clone carrying this T cell receptor (beta chain) was counted a single time. Per the authors' pipeline: Estimated nucleated cell counts came from reference gene primer amplification. The data were produced by immunoSEQ multiplex PCR, yet TCRdb's version contains in-frame clones alone and is incomplete. V and J calls and clone size are as listed in that table; D and trimming were resolved from the DNA. Among approximately 250,000 clones listed, 70% to 85% were seen once. This CDR3 is built from 16 residues. V dropped 4 bases and J dropped 5; count of bases not matched to a gene: 9. Germline V gene sequence: CDR1 SGHNT, CDR2 YYREEE (reference sequence). This record belongs to a study of blood T cell repertoires in COVID-19. Whole-study context: The analysed material was cDNA or gDNA that came from T cells, B-cell-depleted T cells, or PBMCs.

The chain is built from TRBV5-4 and TRBJ2-7; 13 bases line up with TRBD2. This receptor was identified in a middle-aged man who had recovered from COVID-19. Sequencing was done on a sample of peripheral blood. CDR3 coding DNA: TGTGCCAGCAGCCCGCCAGGACTAGCGGGAGAGGACGAGCAGTACTTC. This translates into CASSPPGLAGEDEQYF.